The next 27 T cell receptor beta chains were all read from a single sample in a study of blood T cell repertoires in COVID-19. Assay used: immunoSEQ multiplex PCR; TCRdb lists only in-frame clones, some missing. The sample holds about 150,000 clones, around four fifths seen once. Material: PBMCs or T cells enriched from blood (not recorded which). The receptors here all came from a woman in her fifties or sixties who had recovered from COVID-19.

The J gene is TRBJ1-2, the V gene TRBV4-2, with D unclear. V was cut by 0 bases and J by 4 bases, with 15 bases left in between. The CDR3 loop spans 16 amino acids. The germline gives CDR1 LGHNA, CDR2 YNFKEQ. The CDR3 nucleotides read TGTGCCAGCAGCCAAGATCAACGGGATTCCGCCTATGGCTACACCTTC. This gives the protein CASSQDQRDSAYGYTF.

The V call is TRBV27, the J call TRBJ2-3, with TRBD2 matching 7 bases. Germline V CDR1 and CDR2: MNHEY, SMNVEV (reference sequence). CDR3 length: 15 amino acids. Germline trimming cut 6 bases from V and 4 bases from J; bases unmatched to any gene: 10. CDR3 nucleotides: TGTGCCAGCAGCCGGGAGGCCTCGGGGCCAGATACGCAGTATTTT. As protein: CASSREASGPDTQYF.

This rearrangement joins TRBV15 to TRBJ2-7; D perhaps matches TRBD1 (6 bases). Germline V gives CDR1 LNHNV, CDR2 YYDKDF (reference sequence). The CDR3 spans 13 residues. The V gene lost 3 bases and the J gene lost 4 bases, with 10 bases spanning the gap. The CDR3 nucleotides are TGTGCCACCAGCAGTACAGGGTTTTACGAGCAGTACTTC. Translated, it gives CATSSTGFYEQYF. The entire variable domain, with the rest obtained from reference TRBV15 and TRBJ2-7, is as follows: DAMVIQNPRYQVTQFGKPVTLSCSQTLNHNVMYWYQQKSSQAPKLLFHYYDKDFNNEADTPDNFQSRRPNTSFCFLDIRSPGLGDTAMYLCATSSTGFYEQYFGPGTRLTVT.

V is TRBV5-8 and J is TRBJ1-6; the D is unclear. Germline CDR1 is SGHTS and CDR2 is YDEGEE. Trimming pared 4 bases from V and 0 bases from J, leaving 14 bases between. The CDR3 runs to 17 residues. The CDR3, as DNA: TGTGCCAGCAGCGCAACGCCTGCGAACTCCTATAATTCACCCCTCCACTTT. It encodes CASSATPANSYNSPLHF.

J is TRBJ2-3 and V is TRBV18; 7 positions agree with TRBD1. The CDR3 is 14 residues long. Germline assignment: CDR1 KGHSH and CDR2 LQKENI. The junction had 10 bases not matched to a gene; V was cut back by 6 bases and J by 7 bases. The CDR3, as DNA: TGTGCCAGCTCTCCGGGACAGCCCCGTCATACGCAGTATTTT. Its translation is CASSPGQPRHTQYF.

The V call is TRBV27, the J call TRBJ1-2; D is perhaps TRBD1 (5 bases). The CDR3 sequence is 13 residues long. Germline CDR1 reads MNHEY; CDR2 reads SMNVEV (reference sequence). Trimming took 7 bases from V and 3 from J, leaving 12 bases between them. CDR3 loop: CASMGGEHYGYTF. The CDR3 DNA reads as TGTGCCAGCATGGGGGGGGAGCACTATGGCTACACCTTC.

The chain combines TRBV5-1 with TRBJ2-5; D is ambiguous. V was pared by 6 bases and J by 7 bases, with 16 bases between. This CDR3 has 13 amino acids. Germline CDR1 reads SGHRS; CDR2 reads YFSETQ. The DNA for the CDR3 is TGCGCCAGCACGCCTGCTGTCGGCGGGACCCAGTACTTC. It is translated as CASTPAVGGTQYF.

A word on this clone: A junction boundary mismatches the germline segment, possibly from a read error. The chain couples TRBV7-7 to TRBJ2-5; 8 bases are shared with TRBD2. CDR3 size: 15 residues. Germline values: CDR1 SSHAT, CDR2 FNYEAQ (reference sequence). CDR3 coding DNA: TGTGCTAGCAGCCAGACTAGCGCTTCTAAAGAGACCCAGTACTTC. It codes for CASSQTSASKETQYF.

The chain joins TRBV18 to TRBJ2-2; D is possibly TRBD1 (5 bases). V lost 3 bases, J lost 5 bases, and 13 bases lay in between. CDR1 and CDR2 (germline): KGHSH, LQKENI. The CDR3 length is 15 residues. The CDR3 bases are TGTGCCAGCTCACCCTATCAGGGTAGGACCGGGGAGCTGTTTTTT. It is translated as CASSPYQGRTGELFF. Together with reference TRBV18 and TRBJ2-2, the CDR3 gives the full variable domain: NAGVMQNPRHLVRRRGQEARLRCSPMKGHSHVYWYRQLPEEGLKFMVYLQKENIIDESGMPKERFSAEFPKEGPSILRIQQVVRGDSAAYFCASSPYQGRTGELFFGEGSRLTVL.

The V gene is TRBV5-1, the J gene TRBJ2-1; weak D call: TRBD2 (6 bases). CDR1 and CDR2 from the germline V gene are SGHRS and YFSETQ. Deletions cut 0 bases from V and 7 bases from J, with 17 bases between. The CDR3 runs 16 residues. CDR3 sequence reads: CASSLGSSGGVNEQFF. CDR3 DNA sequence: TGCGCCAGCAGCTTGGGTAGTTCCGGAGGGGTGAATGAGCAGTTCTTC.

This chain joins TRBV11-3 and TRBJ2-1, with D perhaps matching TRBD1 (5 bases). CDR1 SGHNT and CDR2 YENEEA come from the germline V gene. The CDR3 is 14 residues long. V was clipped by 0 bases and J by 8 bases, with 11 bases between them. This CDR3 reads CASSLEAGLYEQFF. The CDR3 coding sequence is TGTGCCAGCAGCTTAGAGGCAGGGCTGTATGAGCAGTTCTTC.

J is TRBJ2-3 and V is TRBV6-2 or TRBV6-3, with a possible D match to TRBD2 (6 bases). The ends were cut back, 2 bases at V and 0 bases at J, with 9 bases in the middle. The CDR3 totals 15 residues. CDR1 is MNHEY and CDR2 is SVGEGT in the germline V gene. The CDR3 is CASSYGGTSTDTQYF. CDR3 DNA sequence: TGTGCCAGCAGTTACGGAGGGACTAGCACAGATACGCAGTATTTT.

The chain links TRBV5-1 to TRBJ2-3, with 8 bases aligning to TRBD2. Per germline, CDR1 SGHRS and CDR2 YFSETQ. This CDR3 spans 16 amino acids. With V trimmed by 2 bases and J by 0 bases, 5 bases remained unmatched. The chain's CDR3 is CASSFLAGSSTDTQYF. The CDR3 DNA follows: TGCGCCAGCAGCTTCTTAGCGGGGTCTAGCACAGATACGCAGTATTTT. The variable domain in full, completed from reference TRBV5-1 and TRBJ2-3, reads KAGVTQTPRYLIKTRGQQVTLSCSPISGHRSVSWYQQTPGQGLQFLFEYFSETQRNKGNFPGRFSGRQFSNSRSEMNVSTLELGDSALYLCASSFLAGSSTDTQYFGPGTRLTVL.

The chain recombines TRBV29-1 with TRBJ2-5; TRBD1 matches at 7 bases. CDR3 length: 14 residues. Trimming at V came to 4 bases and at J to 2 bases, leaving 7 bases not matched to a gene. Germline CDR1 SQVTM, CDR2 ANQGSEA. For the CDR3, the DNA is TGCAGCGTTGGGAGGCCAGGGGGTCAAGAGACCCAGTACTTC. Its protein is CSVGRPGGQETQYF.

The V and J genes are TRBV3-1 (or the pseudogene TRBV3-2) and TRBJ2-3; 7 bases map to TRBD1. CDR3 size: 15 residues. Germline assignment: CDR1 LGHDT and CDR2 YNNKEL (reference sequence). V gave up 2 bases and J gave up 3 bases; unmatched junction bases: 5. CDR3 residues: CASSQSQGFTDTQYF. CDR3 sequence (DNA): TGTGCCAGCAGCCAATCACAGGGGTTTACAGATACGCAGTATTTT.

This clone occurred once. CDR3 nucleotide sequence: TGTGCCAGCAGCTCGGACAGGGTTTACGAGCAGTACTTC. It translates to CASSSDRVYEQYF. V gene TRBV7-8 combines with J gene TRBJ2-7, with 8 bases identical to TRBD1. Germline CDR1 is SGHVS and CDR2 is FQNEAQ. V was pared by 4 bases and J by 4 bases, with 3 bases of the junction left unmatched. The CDR3 is made up of 13 amino acids.

The gene calls are TRBV7-2 and TRBJ2-7; no definite D call. Germline-derived CDR1 and CDR2 are SGHTA and FQGNSA. This CDR3 has 14 amino acids. The V gene lost 2 bases and the J gene lost 2 bases, with 10 bases spanning the gap. CDR3 DNA sequence: TGTGCCAGCAGCTTAACGTACAGCACCTACGAGCAGTACTTC. Its protein is CASSLTYSTYEQYF.

The chain carries TRBV28 and TRBJ1-1; D uncertain. V was pared by 7 bases and J by 7 bases, with 10 bases between. Germline CDR1 reads MDHEN; CDR2 reads SYDVKM. There are 11 residues in the CDR3. The CDR3 sequence is CASKRLLEAFF. The CDR3 nucleotides are TGTGCCAGCAAACGACTCCTTGAAGCTTTCTTT. Full variable domain (remainder filled in from reference TRBV28 and TRBJ1-1): DVKVTQSSRYLVKRTGEKVFLECVQDMDHENMFWYRQDPGLGLRLIYFSYDVKMKEKGDIPEGYSVSREKKERFSLILESASTNQTSMYLCASKRLLEAFFGQGTRLTVV.

The gene calls are TRBV5-4 and TRBJ1-4; 8 bases match TRBD1. This CDR3 contains 15 residues. Trimming cost V 3 bases and J 5 bases; bases outside gene matches: 6. The germline gives CDR1 SGHNT, CDR2 YYREEE (reference sequence). CDR3 DNA: TGTGCCAGCAGCTCCCGGACAGGGACGAATGAAAAACTGTTTTTT. Residues: CASSSRTGTNEKLFF.

The J gene is TRBJ2-1, the V gene TRBV25-1; 10 bases are shared with TRBD1. With V trimmed by 1 base and J by 8 bases, 5 bases remained unmatched. The CDR3 totals 15 residues. The germline gives CDR1 MGHDK, CDR2 SYGVNS. The CDR3 reads CASSESGGQGDEQFF. In nucleotides, the CDR3 is TGTGCCAGCAGTGAATCGGGCGGACAGGGGGATGAGCAGTTCTTC. Variable domain in full (rest from reference TRBV25-1 and TRBJ2-1): EADIYQTPRYLVIGTGKKITLECSQTMGHDKMYWYQQDPGMELHLIHYSYGVNSTEKGDLSSESTVSRIRTEHFPLTLESARPSHTSQYLCASSESGGQGDEQFFGPGTRLTVL.

The chain is built from TRBV6-5 and TRBJ2-6, with 9 nucleotides matching TRBD1. This CDR3 spans 15 amino acids. Germline V CDR1 and CDR2: MNHEY, SVGAGI. The ends lost 8 bases at V and 4 bases at J; junction bases unmatched: 6. CDR3 in amino acids: CASLTGGSGANVLTF. Here the CDR3 DNA reads TGTGCCAGCCTGACAGGGGGATCCGGGGCCAACGTCCTGACTTTC.

The CDR3 DNA is TGTGCCAGCAGTGCCGCTACTATCGAGCAGTTCTTC. Translating gives CASSAATIEQFF. The chain uses TRBV13 and TRBJ2-1; D gene ambiguous. The CDR3 has 12 amino acids. Germline CDR1 PRHDT, CDR2 FYEKMQ (reference sequence). The V and J ends lost 6 bases and 10 bases respectively, with 13 bases between them.

The CDR3, as DNA: TGTGCTAGTGGTTTTGGGACAGGGACATCCTATGGCTACACCTTC. It is translated as CASGFGTGTSYGYTF. The chain joins TRBV12-5 to TRBJ1-2, with 9 bases identical to TRBD1. After removal of 3 bases from V and 4 bases from J, the junction contained 6 bases not matched to a gene. Germline V gene lookup returns CDR1 LGHNT and CDR2 FRNRAP. The CDR3 is 15 amino acids.

The chain links TRBV2 to TRBJ2-7; no firm D call. The CDR3 has 14 residues. Germline loops: CDR1 SNHLY, CDR2 FYNNEI. The V end was cut by 2 bases, the J end by 6 bases, with 14 bases between. The CDR3 is CASSESLQSREQYF. The CDR3 DNA follows: TGTGCCAGCAGTGAAAGTTTACAGAGTCGCGAGCAGTACTTC.

The chain recombines TRBV5-4 with TRBJ2-7, with TRBD1 matching over 7 bases. The germline V gene encodes CDR1 SGHNT and CDR2 YYREEE (reference sequence). After removal of 7 bases from V and 6 bases from J, the junction contained 13 bases not matched to a gene. CDR3 length: 14 amino acids. CDR3 amino acids: CASSLEGARAEQYF. In DNA form, the CDR3 reads TGTGCCAGCTCCCTCGAGGGGGCGCGGGCCGAGCAGTACTTC. Drawing the rest from reference TRBV5-4 and TRBJ2-7, the complete variable domain is ETGVTQSPTHLIKTRGQQVTLRCSSQSGHNTVSWYQQALGQGPQFIFQYYREEENGRGNFPPRFSGLQFPNYSSELNVNALELDDSALYLCASSLEGARAEQYFGPGTRLTVT.

J is TRBJ1-5 and V is TRBV5-6; D may be TRBD1 (5 bases). Per the germline V gene, CDR1 is SGHDT and CDR2 is YYEEEE. The V and J ends lost 0 bases and 6 bases respectively, with 10 bases between them. This CDR3 region has 14 residues. The CDR3 loop is CASSLGGESQPQHF. The CDR3 bases are TGTGCCAGCAGCTTGGGGGGGGAGAGTCAGCCCCAGCATTTT.

This chain links TRBV7-3 with TRBJ2-3, with D possibly being TRBD2 (5 bases). Trimming pared 6 bases from V and 4 bases from J, leaving 11 bases between. Germline V gene sequence: CDR1 SGHTA, CDR2 FQGTGA. The CDR3 spans 13 residues. In DNA, the CDR3 is TGTGCCAGCAGTTCATCGGAGGCAGATACGCAGTATTTT. Translated: CASSSSEADTQYF.